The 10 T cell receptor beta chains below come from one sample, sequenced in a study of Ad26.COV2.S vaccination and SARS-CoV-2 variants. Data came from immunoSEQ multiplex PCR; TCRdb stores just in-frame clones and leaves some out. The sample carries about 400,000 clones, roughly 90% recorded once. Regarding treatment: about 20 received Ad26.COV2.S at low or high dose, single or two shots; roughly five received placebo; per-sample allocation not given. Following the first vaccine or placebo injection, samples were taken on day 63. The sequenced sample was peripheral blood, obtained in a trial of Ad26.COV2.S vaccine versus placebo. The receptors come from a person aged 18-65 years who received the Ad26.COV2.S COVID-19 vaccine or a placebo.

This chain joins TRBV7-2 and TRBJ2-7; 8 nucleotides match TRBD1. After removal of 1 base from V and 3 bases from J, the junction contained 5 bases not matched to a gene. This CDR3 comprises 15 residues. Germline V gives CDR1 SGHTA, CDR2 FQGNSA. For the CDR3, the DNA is TGTGCCAGCAGCTTAGGTACAGGGGGAGGCTACGAGCAGTACTTC. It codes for CASSLGTGGGYEQYF.

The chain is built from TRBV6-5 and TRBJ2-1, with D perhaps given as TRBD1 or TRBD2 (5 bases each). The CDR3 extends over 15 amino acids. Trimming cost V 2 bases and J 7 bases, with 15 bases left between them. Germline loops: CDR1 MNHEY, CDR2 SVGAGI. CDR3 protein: CASSYGQGGRNEQFF. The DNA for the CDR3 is TGTGCCAGCAGTTACGGGCAGGGCGGGCGAAATGAGCAGTTCTTC.

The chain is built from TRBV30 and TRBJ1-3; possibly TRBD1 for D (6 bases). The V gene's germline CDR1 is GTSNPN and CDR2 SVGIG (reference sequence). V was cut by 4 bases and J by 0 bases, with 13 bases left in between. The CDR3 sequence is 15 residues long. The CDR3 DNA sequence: TGTGCCTGGATCAGGGGTTTCAGCTCTGGAAACACCATATATTTT. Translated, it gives CAWIRGFSSGNTIYF.

For the CDR3, the DNA is TGTGCCAGCTCATACCCGGTCGGAGGGACCTACGAGCAGTACTTC. Amino acids: CASSYPVGGTYEQYF. The chain recombines TRBV18 with TRBJ2-7, with D possibly TRBD2 on 6 matching bases. Germline lookup yields CDR1 KGHSH and CDR2 LQKENI. The V end lost 5 bases, the J end lost 2 bases, and 16 bases lay between the germline ends. CDR3 length equals 15 residues.

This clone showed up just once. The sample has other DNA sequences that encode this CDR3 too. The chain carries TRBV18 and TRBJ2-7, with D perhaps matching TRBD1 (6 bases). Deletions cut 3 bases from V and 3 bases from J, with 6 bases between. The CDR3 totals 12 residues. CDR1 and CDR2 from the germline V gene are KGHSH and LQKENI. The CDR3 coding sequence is TGTGCCAGCTCACCGGACAGCTACGAGCAGTACTTC. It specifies CASSPDSYEQYF.

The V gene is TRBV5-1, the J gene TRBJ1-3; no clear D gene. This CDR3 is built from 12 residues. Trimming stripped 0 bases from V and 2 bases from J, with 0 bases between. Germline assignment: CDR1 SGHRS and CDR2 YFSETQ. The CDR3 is CASSLAGNTIYF. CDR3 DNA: TGCGCCAGCAGCTTGGCTGGAAACACCATATATTTT.

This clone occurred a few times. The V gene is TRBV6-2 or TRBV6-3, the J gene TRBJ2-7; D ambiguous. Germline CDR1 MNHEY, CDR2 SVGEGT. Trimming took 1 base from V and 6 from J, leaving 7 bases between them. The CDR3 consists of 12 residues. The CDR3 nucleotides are TGTGCCAGCAGTTACTATCCTAGCGAGCAGTACTTC. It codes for CASSYYPSEQYF.

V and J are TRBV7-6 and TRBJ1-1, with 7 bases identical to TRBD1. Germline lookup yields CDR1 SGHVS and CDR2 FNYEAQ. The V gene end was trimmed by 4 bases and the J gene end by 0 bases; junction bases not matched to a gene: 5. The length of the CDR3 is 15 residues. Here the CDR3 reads CASSSRQGMNTEAFF. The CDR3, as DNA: TGTGCCAGCAGCTCGAGACAGGGAATGAACACTGAAGCTTTCTTT. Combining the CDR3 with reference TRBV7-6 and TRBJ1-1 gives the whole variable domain GAGVSQSPRYKVTKRGQDVALRCDPISGHVSLYWYRQALGQGPEFLTYFNYEAQQDKSGLPNDRFSAERPEGSISTLTIQRTEQRDSAMYRCASSSRQGMNTEAFFGQGTRLTVV.

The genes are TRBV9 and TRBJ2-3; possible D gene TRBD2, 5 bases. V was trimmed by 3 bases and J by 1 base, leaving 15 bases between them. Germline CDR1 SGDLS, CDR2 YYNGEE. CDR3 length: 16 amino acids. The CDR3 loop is CASSDQFEGRTDTQYF. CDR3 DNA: TGTGCCAGCAGCGACCAGTTTGAGGGCCGCACAGATACGCAGTATTTT.

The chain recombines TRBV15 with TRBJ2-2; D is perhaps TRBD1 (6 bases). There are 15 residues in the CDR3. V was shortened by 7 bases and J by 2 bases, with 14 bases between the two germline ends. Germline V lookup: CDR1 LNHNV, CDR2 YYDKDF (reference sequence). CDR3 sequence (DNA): TGTGCCACCACCCGGGACACGAAAAACACCGGGGAGCTGTTTTTT. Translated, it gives CATTRDTKNTGELFF.